The 12 T cell receptor beta chains below come from one sample, sequenced in a study of cytomegalovirus exposure and HLA in healthy donors. This PCR relied on a set of 60 Vbeta primers and 13 Jbeta primers. The protocol was immunoSEQ multiplex PCR, while the TCRdb copy is restricted to in-frame clones and leaves out a portion. The sample carries fewer than 250,000 clones, around 82% recorded once. The sample comprised PBMCs. The receptors were sampled from a middle-aged man in good health and CMV-seropositive.

This rearrangement joins TRBV7-9 to TRBJ2-1, with D possibly matching TRBD2 (6 bases). The germline V gene encodes CDR1 SEHNR and CDR2 FQNEAQ (reference sequence). The CDR3 is 13 amino acids. V lost 4 bases to trimming and J lost 6 bases, with 10 bases between them. The CDR3 nucleotides are TGTGCCAGCAGCTACGGGACTCTCAATGAGCAGTTCTTC. As protein: CASSYGTLNEQFF.

The V gene is TRBV9, the J gene TRBJ2-1; maybe TRBD2 (6 bases). Per germline, CDR1 SGDLS and CDR2 YYNGEE. The CDR3 length is 15 residues. V was shortened by 3 bases and J by 5 bases, with 15 bases between the two germline ends. CDR3 nucleotides: TGTGCCAGCAGCGGATCCGGGACTCCTAACAATGAGCAGTTCTTC. It translates to CASSGSGTPNNEQFF.

Of note for this clone: A junction boundary mismatches the germline segment, possibly from a read error. This chain joins TRBV28 and TRBJ1-5; TRBD1 is a possible D gene (5 bases). Germline V gene lookup returns CDR1 MDHEN and CDR2 SYDVKM. The CDR3 contains 13 residues. The CDR3 spells CASAGALNPPQHF. The CDR3 nucleotides are TGTGCCAGCGCTGGGGCTCTAAATCCGCCCCAGCATTTT.

The chain couples TRBV6-5 to TRBJ2-7; tentative D call: TRBD1 (6 bases). The CDR3 extends over 13 amino acids. V lost 5 bases, J lost 5 bases, and 13 bases lay in between. Germline V CDR1 and CDR2: MNHEY, SVGAGI. The CDR3 sequence: CASSPGTLDEQYF. Written as DNA, the CDR3 is TGTGCCAGCAGTCCGGGGACATTAGACGAGCAGTACTTC.

This rearrangement joins TRBV19 to TRBJ2-6; tentative D call: TRBD2 (6 bases). V lost 4 bases, J lost 0 bases, and 13 bases lay in between. The CDR3 totals 17 residues. Germline CDR1 LNHDA, CDR2 SQIVND (reference sequence). CDR3 loop: CASSKGTWSSGANVLTF. In DNA form, the CDR3 reads TGTGCCAGTAGTAAAGGGACTTGGAGCTCTGGGGCCAACGTCCTGACTTTC.

The table lists this clone with a few counts. This chain uses TRBV18 with TRBJ1-2; 9 nucleotides align to TRBD1. CDR3 length: 14 residues. The trim removed 1 base at V and 4 bases at J, leaving 1 base unmatched. Germline lookup yields CDR1 KGHSH and CDR2 LQKENI. In DNA, the CDR3 is TGTGCCAGCTCACCACTGGGACAGGGCTATGGCTACACCTTC. Translation: CASSPLGQGYGYTF.

CDR3 sequence (DNA): TGTGCCAGCAGCAGACAAGGGGGATCCTACGAGCAGTACTTC. Translated, it gives CASSRQGGSYEQYF. The chain recombines TRBV6-5 with TRBJ2-7; D possibly corresponds to TRBD1 (6 bases). CDR1 and CDR2 from the germline V gene are MNHEY and SVGAGI. V shed 6 bases and J shed 1 base, with 13 bases lying between them. CDR3 length: 14 amino acids.

This chain links TRBV6-4 with TRBJ2-7; TRBD1 agrees at 10 bases. The germline V gene has CDR1 MRHNA and CDR2 SNTAGT. CDR3 length: 11 residues. This CDR3 reads CAPGQGLEQYF. The CDR3 coding sequence is TGTGCTCCGGGACAGGGGCTCGAGCAGTACTTC.

The chain recombines TRBV10-3 with TRBJ2-5, with 8 bases aligning to TRBD2. The CDR3 is 15 residues long. The junction had 10 bases not matched to a gene; V was cut back by 5 bases and J by 5 bases. Germline CDR1 ENHRY, CDR2 SYGVKD. In DNA, the CDR3 is TGTGCCATCAGTATAGGAGCGGGAGCAGGGGAGACCCAGTACTTC. This codes for CAISIGAGAGETQYF.

J is TRBJ1-1 and V is TRBV2, with TRBD1 as a possible D gene (5 bases). Looked up from germline, CDR1 is SNHLY and CDR2 is FYNNEI. The V and J ends lost 1 base and 6 bases respectively, with 12 bases between them. The CDR3 consists of 14 residues. CDR3: CASSEGGGRAEAFF. DNA for the CDR3: TGTGCCAGCAGTGAAGGGGGGGGTAGGGCTGAAGCTTTCTTT.

This clone turned up a few times. The J gene is TRBJ2-7, the V gene TRBV2; 7 nucleotides match TRBD2. V was pared by 10 bases and J by 5 bases, with 17 bases of the junction left unmatched. This CDR3 contains 15 residues. Germline V gives CDR1 SNHLY, CDR2 FYNNEI. The DNA for the CDR3 is TGTGCCACAGGGACTACGAGGAGGGAGGAGGACGAGCAGTACTTC. Translation gives CATGTTRREEDEQYF.

The chain uses TRBV6-1 and TRBJ1-2, with 10 bases fitting TRBD1. CDR1 is MNHNS, CDR2 SASEGT, per germline. V lost 4 bases to trimming and J lost 8 bases; unmatched junction nucleotides: 7. The CDR3 has 14 amino acids. CDR3 sequence (DNA): TGTGCCAGCAGTGCGGGACAGGGGTTTGAGGGCTACACCTTC. Translation: CASSAGQGFEGYTF.